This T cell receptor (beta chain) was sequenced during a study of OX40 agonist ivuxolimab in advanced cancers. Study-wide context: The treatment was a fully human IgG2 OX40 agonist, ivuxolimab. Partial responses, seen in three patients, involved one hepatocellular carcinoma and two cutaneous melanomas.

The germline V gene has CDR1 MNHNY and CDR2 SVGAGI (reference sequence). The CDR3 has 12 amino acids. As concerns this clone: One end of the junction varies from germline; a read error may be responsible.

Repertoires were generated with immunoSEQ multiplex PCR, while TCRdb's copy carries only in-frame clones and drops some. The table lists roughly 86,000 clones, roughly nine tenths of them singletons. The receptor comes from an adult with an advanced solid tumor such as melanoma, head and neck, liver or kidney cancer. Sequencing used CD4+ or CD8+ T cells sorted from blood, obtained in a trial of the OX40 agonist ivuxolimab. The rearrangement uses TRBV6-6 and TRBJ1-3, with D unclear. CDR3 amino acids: CASSPYGNTIYF. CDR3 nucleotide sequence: TGTGCTAGCAGCCCTTATGGAAACACCATATATTTT.